These T cell receptor beta chains were read from a single sample in a study of STAT3 mutations in large granular lymphocyte leukemia. Some clones are missing from TCRdb's copy, which holds only in-frame ones; the method was immunoSEQ multiplex PCR. Of 17,000 or so clones listed, around 92% are singletons. The specimen was peripheral blood mononuclear cells. The receptors come from a man aged 55 to 69 with T-cell large granular lymphocyte leukemia. Some clones in this sample may be carry-over from other donors' samples. CDR3s include the opening cysteine and the closing phenylalanine or tryptophan. The D gene is left open where the match is weak. Size tells how often a clone was seen (once, few, many) or the class of an expanded clone, and some rows leave it out.

clone size: NA
D gene: NA
V gene: TRBV28
J gene: TRBJ1-1
CDR3 DNA: TGTGCCAGCAGTTTATGGCCGAACACTGAAGCTTTCTTT
CDR3 protein: CASSLWPNTEAFF

clone size: NA
D gene: NA
V gene: TRBV5-1
J gene: TRBJ1-1
CDR3 DNA: TGCGCCAGCAGCTCCAAGTTACAGGGGAACACTGAAGCTTTCTTT
CDR3 protein: CASSSKLQGNTEAFF

clone size: NA
D gene: TRBD1
V gene: TRBV7-9
J gene: TRBJ2-5
CDR3 DNA: TGTGCCAGCAGCCAATCCGGGACAGGAAGCGAGACCCAGTACTTC
CDR3 protein: CASSQSGTGSETQYF

clone size: NA
D gene: NA
V gene: TRBV7-9
J gene: TRBJ2-3
CDR3 DNA: TGTGCCAGCAGCTCCGGGCCCGGGGGAACAGATACGCAGTATTTT
CDR3 protein: CASSSGPGGTDTQYF

clone size: NA
D gene: NA
V gene: TRBV7-9
J gene: TRBJ1-6
CDR3 DNA: TGTGCCAGCAGCACCAGTAATTCACCCCTCCACTTT
CDR3 protein: CASSTSNSPLHF

clone size: NA
D gene: TRBD2
V gene: TRBV6-5
J gene: TRBJ2-7
CDR3 DNA: TGTGCCAGCCGTCGGACTAGCGCCTTCTACGAGCAGTACTTC
CDR3 protein: CASRRTSAFYEQYF

clone size: NA
D gene: NA
V gene: TRBV18
J gene: TRBJ1-4
CDR3 DNA: TGTGCCAGCTCGCCGACCTTTAATGAAAAACTGTTTTTT
CDR3 protein: CASSPTFNEKLFF

clone size: NA
D gene: TRBD1
V gene: TRBV6-6
J gene: TRBJ2-7
CDR3 DNA: TGTGCCAGCAGTCTGACAGGGCGGTACGAGCAGTACTTC
CDR3 protein: CASSLTGRYEQYF

clone size: once
D gene: TRBD1
V gene: TRBV28
J gene: TRBJ1-2
CDR3 DNA: TGTGCCAGCAGTTGGGACAGGGACAACTATGGCTACACCTTC
CDR3 protein: CASSWDRDNYGYTF

clone size: NA
D gene: NA
V gene: TRBV7-2
J gene: TRBJ1-5
CDR3 DNA: TGTGCCAGCAGCTTAGTAGGGATCAATCAGCCCCAGCATTTT
CDR3 protein: CASSLVGINQPQHF

clone size: NA
D gene: TRBD1
V gene: TRBV5-1
J gene: TRBJ2-7
CDR3 DNA: TGCGCCAGCAGCGCACAGGGGACCTACGAGCAGTACTTC
CDR3 protein: CASSAQGTYEQYF

clone size: NA
D gene: NA
V gene: TRBV5-1
J gene: TRBJ1-1
CDR3 DNA: TGCGCCAGCAGCGGCGGACTGATGAACACTGAAGCTTTCTTT
CDR3 protein: CASSGGLMNTEAFF

clone size: once
D gene: NA
V gene: TRBV5-4
J gene: TRBJ1-6
CDR3 DNA: TGTGCCAGCAGCCCTCCTGACAGCCATAATTCACCCCTCCACTTT
CDR3 protein: CASSPPDSHNSPLHF

clone size: NA
D gene: NA
V gene: TRBV30
J gene: TRBJ2-7
CDR3 DNA: TGTGCCTGGAGTCCCGCCCGGGGGCGGGTCTCCTACGAGCAGTACTTC
CDR3 protein: CAWSPARGRVSYEQYF

clone size: NA
D gene: NA
V gene: TRBV10-3
J gene: TRBJ2-2
CDR3 DNA: TGTGCCATCAGTGTGCGGGGGCCGAACACCGGGGAGCTGTTTTTT
CDR3 protein: CAISVRGPNTGELFF

clone size: once
D gene: TRBD2
V gene: TRBV5-1
J gene: TRBJ2-7
CDR3 DNA: TGCGCCAGCAGCTTGGCGAGGACCTTAGCGGGAGGATTAATCGACGAGCAGTACTTC
CDR3 protein: CASSLARTLAGGLIDEQYF

clone size: NA
D gene: NA
V gene: TRBV5-1
J gene: TRBJ1-2
CDR3 DNA: TGCGCCAGCAGCTTCATCAGCGGGGATAACTATGGCTACACCTTC
CDR3 protein: CASSFISGDNYGYTF

clone size: NA
D gene: NA
V gene: TRBV19
J gene: TRBJ2-7
CDR3 DNA: TGTGCCAGTAGTATAAAAAACGAGCAGTACTTC
CDR3 protein: CASSIKNEQYF

clone size: NA
D gene: NA
V gene: TRBV5-4
J gene: TRBJ1-1
CDR3 DNA: TGTGCCAGCAGTTTCCCGGGGGCAAAGGGAAACACTGAAGCTTTCTTT
CDR3 protein: CASSFPGAKGNTEAFF

clone size: NA
D gene: NA
V gene: TRBV19
J gene: TRBJ2-1
CDR3 DNA: TGTGCCAGCGGGACTTCCTACAATGAGCAGTTCTTC
CDR3 protein: CASGTSYNEQFF

clone size: NA
D gene: NA
V gene: TRBV7-9
J gene: TRBJ1-1
CDR3 DNA: TGTGCCAGCAGCTTAGCGAGATGGGGGTCTGAAGCTTTCTTT
CDR3 protein: CASSLARWGSEAFF

clone size: once
D gene: NA
V gene: TRBV5-1
J gene: TRBJ1-4
CDR3 DNA: TGCGCCAGCAGCCCGATCGGGACTCTTGAAAAACTGTTTTTT
CDR3 protein: CASSPIGTLEKLFF

clone size: NA
D gene: NA
V gene: TRBV7-6
J gene: TRBJ1-5
CDR3 DNA: TGTGCCAGCAGCTTATTCCCCGGGGGGAATCAGCCCCAGCATTTT
CDR3 protein: CASSLFPGGNQPQHF

clone size: NA
D gene: TRBD2
V gene: TRBV2
J gene: TRBJ2-5
CDR3 DNA: TGTGCCAGCAGTGAATATGGGGCTAGCGGGAGAGAGACCCAGTACTTC
CDR3 protein: CASSEYGASGRETQYF

clone size: NA
D gene: NA
V gene: TRBV19
J gene: TRBJ1-5
CDR3 DNA: TGTGCCAGTAGTATGGGGGGCAATCAGCCCCAGCATTTT
CDR3 protein: CASSMGGNQPQHF

clone size: NA
D gene: NA
V gene: TRBV7-2
J gene: TRBJ2-7
CDR3 DNA: TGTGCCAGCAGCTTAGTTCCAAGATCAGGCATCAGGGAGTACTTC
CDR3 protein: CASSLVPRSGIREYF

clone size: NA
D gene: NA
V gene: TRBV6-5
J gene: TRBJ2-7
CDR3 DNA: TGTGCCAGCAGAGCGAAGGCGTACTACGAGCAGTACTTC
CDR3 protein: CASRAKAYYEQYF

clone size: NA
D gene: NA
V gene: TRBV18
J gene: TRBJ1-5
CDR3 DNA: TGTGCCAGCTCACCAGCACAGGCTCAGCCCCAGCATTTT
CDR3 protein: CASSPAQAQPQHF

clone size: NA
D gene: TRBD1
V gene: TRBV13
J gene: TRBJ1-2
CDR3 DNA: TGTGCCAGCAGCTATACAGGGGACGTCTTGGTAACCTTC
CDR3 protein: CASSYTGDVLVTF

clone size: NA
D gene: NA
V gene: TRBV5-6
J gene: TRBJ2-1
CDR3 DNA: TGTGCCAGCAGCCCAAGGGACTTGAGCTCCTACAATGAGCAGTTCTTC
CDR3 protein: CASSPRDLSSYNEQFF

clone size: NA
D gene: NA
V gene: TRBV9
J gene: TRBJ2-5
CDR3 DNA: TGTGCCAGCAGCGGGGGGGCCCAAGAGACCCAGTACTTC
CDR3 protein: CASSGGAQETQYF

clone size: NA
D gene: NA
V gene: TRBV6-1
J gene: TRBJ1-6
CDR3 DNA: TGTGCCAGATCAGACGGCTCCTATAATTCACCCCTCCACTTT
CDR3 protein: CARSDGSYNSPLHF

clone size: NA
D gene: TRBD2
V gene: TRBV29-1
J gene: TRBJ2-3
CDR3 DNA: TGCAGCGTTGAGGGGGGTGGAGGGAGGGGAACAGATACGCAGTATTTT
CDR3 protein: CSVEGGGGRGTDTQYF

clone size: NA
D gene: NA
V gene: TRBV4-1
J gene: TRBJ1-6
CDR3 DNA: TGCGCCAGCAGCCAAGATCGGGGGGCGTCCTATAATTCACCCCTCCACTTT
CDR3 protein: CASSQDRGASYNSPLHF

clone size: NA
D gene: NA
V gene: TRBV5-1
J gene: TRBJ2-5
CDR3 DNA: TGCGCCAGCAGCGAGACCTCTTCCCAAGAGACCCAGTACTTC
CDR3 protein: CASSETSSQETQYF

clone size: NA
D gene: NA
V gene: TRBV30
J gene: TRBJ2-5
CDR3 DNA: TGTGCCTGGGGAGGGGGCGGTGAGACCCAGTACTTC
CDR3 protein: CAWGGGGETQYF

clone size: NA
D gene: NA
V gene: TRBV19
J gene: TRBJ2-3
CDR3 DNA: TGTGCCAGTACCGCCCTGCCCCACTCGAAAGATACGCAGTATTTT
CDR3 protein: CASTALPHSKDTQYF

clone size: NA
D gene: TRBD1
V gene: TRBV7-9
J gene: TRBJ2-7
CDR3 DNA: TGTGCCAGCAGCCCGCAGGGGGCATACGAGCAGTACTTC
CDR3 protein: CASSPQGAYEQYF

clone size: NA
D gene: NA
V gene: TRBV13
J gene: TRBJ2-1
CDR3 DNA: TGTGCCAGCAGCCATGGGCGGGCCTCCTACAATGAGCAGTTCTTC
CDR3 protein: CASSHGRASYNEQFF

clone size: once
D gene: NA
V gene: TRBV29-1
J gene: TRBJ1-1
CDR3 DNA: TGCAGCGTGGGGGCCGAAGCTTTCTTT
CDR3 protein: CSVGAEAFF

clone size: NA
D gene: TRBD2
V gene: TRBV19
J gene: TRBJ2-7
CDR3 DNA: TGTGCCAGTAGTATAGCGGGAGGTTCCGAGCAGTACTTC
CDR3 protein: CASSIAGGSEQYF

clone size: NA
D gene: NA
V gene: TRBV30
J gene: TRBJ2-5
CDR3 DNA: TGTGCCTGGAGCGTGGGGGGCTGGGAGACCCAGTACTTC
CDR3 protein: CAWSVGGWETQYF

clone size: NA
D gene: NA
V gene: TRBV11-3
J gene: TRBJ2-1
CDR3 DNA: TGTGCCAGCAGCTTAGCGGGACCGAGCTCCTACAATGAGCAGTTCTTC
CDR3 protein: CASSLAGPSSYNEQFF

clone size: NA
D gene: NA
V gene: TRBV5-6
J gene: TRBJ2-3
CDR3 DNA: TGTGCCAGCAGCCCTGGCTGGGGGTCAGATACGCAGTATTTT
CDR3 protein: CASSPGWGSDTQYF

clone size: NA
D gene: NA
V gene: TRBV7-8
J gene: TRBJ1-6
CDR3 DNA: TGTGCCAGCAGCTTCTCGAATTCACCCCTCCACTTT
CDR3 protein: CASSFSNSPLHF